Presented here are 11 T cell receptor beta chains from one specimen sequenced in a study of cytomegalovirus exposure and HLA in healthy donors. PCR used 60 Vbeta primers and 13 Jbeta primers. The data were produced by immunoSEQ multiplex PCR, yet TCRdb's version contains in-frame clones alone and is incomplete. The sample lists more than 100,000 clones, over 60% occurring once. The specimen sequenced was PBMCs. The receptors derive from a female donor in good health and CMV-seropositive.

The rearrangement links TRBV9 to TRBJ1-2; D is uncertain. The CDR3 runs 12 residues. The germline V gene encodes CDR1 SGDLS and CDR2 YYNGEE. Trimming took 0 bases from V and 7 from J, leaving 7 bases between them. CDR3 protein: CASSVAGSGYTF. In nucleotides, the CDR3 is TGTGCCAGCAGCGTAGCGGGGTCTGGCTACACCTTC.

The genes are TRBV5-1 and TRBJ1-1, with a tentative D call TRBD1 (5 bases). The V gene's germline CDR1 is SGHRS and CDR2 YFSETQ. V gave up 6 bases and J gave up 5 bases, with 20 bases separating them. There are 15 residues in the CDR3. The CDR3 sequence: CASTSVAGLGTEAFF. Written as DNA, the CDR3 is TGCGCCAGCACCTCCGTGGCAGGGTTGGGAACTGAAGCTTTCTTT.

The CDR3 protein is CASSLTGATNEKLFF. In DNA form, the CDR3 reads TGCGCCAGCAGCTTGACAGGGGCAACTAATGAAAAACTGTTTTTT. V usage is TRBV5-1 and J usage is TRBJ1-4; 7 nucleotides agree with TRBD1. The CDR3 is 15 residues long. Germline V gene data show CDR1 as SGHRS and CDR2 as YFSETQ. V was pared by 1 base and J by 0 bases, with 0 bases of the junction left unmatched.

The chain has TRBV10-1 and TRBJ2-7, with 11 bases identical to TRBD1. Germline V gives CDR1 WNHNN, CDR2 SYGVQD (reference sequence). The CDR3 runs 18 residues. With 4 bases clipped from V and 3 bases from J, the junction kept 14 bases outside the gene matches. The CDR3 DNA reads TGCGCCAGCAGTGCTCTGGGAGGTGAGGACAGGGGGCACTACGAGCAGTACTTC. Amino acids: CASSALGGEDRGHYEQYF.

The rearrangement joins TRBV2 to TRBJ2-1, with 7 positions matching TRBD2. Germline V gene sequence: CDR1 SNHLY, CDR2 FYNNEI. The CDR3 has 16 amino acids. The junction had 6 bases not matched to a gene; V was cut back by 1 base and J by 3 bases. CDR3 nucleotide sequence: TGTGCCAGCAGTGAAGTTCTAGCGGTGGACTACAATGAGCAGTTCTTC. This gives the protein CASSEVLAVDYNEQFF.

The chain uses TRBV7-9 and TRBJ2-7, with a possible D match to TRBD2 (5 bases). Germline CDR1 and CDR2: SEHNR and FQNEAQ (reference sequence). The V end was cut by 8 bases, the J end by 7 bases, with 15 bases between. This CDR3 is 12 amino acids long. In DNA form, the CDR3 reads TGTGCCAGCGGGTTCCGGGGTGGGGAGCAGTACTTC. Translating gives CASGFRGGEQYF. Based on the CDR3 plus reference TRBV7-9 and TRBJ2-7, the full variable domain is DTGVSQNPRHKITKRGQNVTFRCDPISEHNRLYWYRQTLGQGPEFLTYFQNEAQLEKSRLLSDRFSAERPKGSFSTLEIQRTEQGDSAMYLCASGFRGGEQYFGPGTRLTVT.

In regard to this clone: Germline and junction disagree at one end, which may indicate a read error. The chain uses TRBV7-7 and TRBJ1-2; no clear D gene. CDR1 is SSHAT and CDR2 is FNYEAQ in the germline V gene (reference sequence). The CDR3 loop spans 8 amino acids. The DNA of the CDR3 is TGTGCCGGCAACCAGTTGTCCTTC. It yields the protein CAGNQLSF.

This clone was seen a few times. The rearrangement joins TRBV7-6 to TRBJ2-7; D gene unclear. CDR1 is SGHVS and CDR2 is FNYEAQ in the germline V gene. CDR3 size: 14 residues. Trimming removed 6 bases from V and 4 bases from J, with 16 bases in between. This CDR3 reads CASSDPDGRYEQYF. CDR3 nucleotides: TGTGCCAGCAGTGACCCTGACGGCAGGTACGAGCAGTACTTC.

This clone was counted only a few times. The sample contains more than one DNA sequence encoding this CDR3. The chain has TRBV2 and TRBJ2-7, with a weak D call TRBD1 (6 bases). The germline gives CDR1 SNHLY, CDR2 FYNNEI. The V and J ends lost 7 bases and 0 bases respectively, with 13 bases between them. CDR3 length: 14 residues. CDR3 amino acids: CASIPGQSSYEQYF. The CDR3 DNA sequence: TGTGCCAGCATCCCTGGACAGAGCTCCTACGAGCAGTACTTC.

This clone was detected only once. This chain uses TRBV9 with TRBJ2-1; TRBD2 matches 8 bases. V lost 3 bases, J lost 7 bases, and 9 bases stayed unmatched. CDR1 SGDLS and CDR2 YYNGEE come from the germline V gene. CDR3 length: 15 residues. CDR3 DNA sequence: TGTGCCAGCAGCGCCGGGACTAGTAGAGGGAATGAGCAGTTCTTC. Protein: CASSAGTSRGNEQFF. Using reference TRBV9 and TRBJ2-1 for the parts outside the CDR3, the full variable domain is DSGVTQTPKHLITATGQRVTLRCSPRSGDLSVYWYQQSLDQGLQFLIQYYNGEERAKGNILERFSAQQFPDLHSELNLSSLELGDSALYFCASSAGTSRGNEQFFGPGTRLTVL.

This chain links TRBV6-5 with TRBJ2-7; TRBD1 agrees at 9 bases. The J segment lost 2 bases and the V segment lost 6 bases, leaving 8 bases of the junction unmatched. Germline CDR1 and CDR2: MNHEY and SVGAGI. The CDR3 covers 15 residues. The CDR3 sequence is CASSPWDRAPYEQYF. CDR3 coding DNA: TGTGCCAGCAGCCCATGGGACAGGGCCCCCTACGAGCAGTACTTC.